The next 23 T cell receptor beta chains were all read from a single sample in a study of cytomegalovirus exposure and HLA in healthy donors. The PCR employed 60 Vbeta primers together with 13 Jbeta primers. TCRdb's table, derived via immunoSEQ multiplex PCR, lists solely in-frame clones and lacks some. Counted here are some 120,000 clones, around 75% occurring once; the ten biggest clones make up roughly 0.82%. The sequenced material came from PBMCs. All receptors derive from a woman younger than 45 in good health and CMV-seronegative.

This clone was observed a handful of times. The chain uses TRBV11-2 and TRBJ1-2; D not resolved. CDR1 SGHAT and CDR2 FQNNGV come from the germline V gene. Trimming took 3 bases from V and 8 from J, leaving 10 bases between them. The CDR3 is 12 residues long. CDR3 bases: TGTGCCAGCAGCTTGCTAGGATTCGGCTACACCTTC. Translating gives CASSLLGFGYTF.

This sequence joins TRBV6-1 and TRBJ1-5; 7 bases match TRBD1. Per germline, CDR1 MNHNS and CDR2 SASEGT. V shed 6 bases and J 2 bases; nucleotides not matched to a gene: 7. This CDR3 is 15 amino acids long. The CDR3 reads CASRGDREGNQPQHF. Written as DNA, the CDR3 is TGTGCCAGCAGGGGTGACAGGGAGGGCAATCAGCCCCAGCATTTT.

This clone showed up just a few times. The V gene is TRBV27, the J gene TRBJ1-2, with D possibly being TRBD1 (6 bases). The V gene lost 6 bases and the J gene lost 2 bases, with 16 bases spanning the gap. The CDR3 has 15 residues. CDR1 and CDR2 from the germline V gene are MNHEY and SMNVEV (reference sequence). CDR3 sequence (DNA): TGTGCCAGCAGCCTTAACCCGCAGGGGAACTATGGCTACACCTTC. Its protein product is CASSLNPQGNYGYTF.

The rearrangement joins TRBV5-1 to TRBJ1-4; D is unresolved. This CDR3 comprises 15 residues. Trimming left V 2 bases short and J 8 bases short, with 16 bases between. CDR1 is SGHRS, CDR2 YFSETQ, per germline. CDR3 coding DNA: TGCGCCAGCAGCTTTACAGATAGTGCTCTAGAAAAACTGTTTTTT. This codes for CASSFTDSALEKLFF.

The rearrangement links TRBV7-8 to TRBJ1-2; a weak D match, TRBD1 (5 bases). V lost 2 bases and J lost 8, with 12 bases in between. The CDR3 extends over 13 amino acids. Germline values: CDR1 SGHVS, CDR2 FQNEAQ. The CDR3 protein is CASSLRGIGGYTF. The CDR3 DNA follows: TGTGCCAGCAGCTTACGGGGGATCGGCGGCTACACCTTC.

The rearrangement uses TRBV5-4 and TRBJ2-7, with TRBD2 identical over 7 bases. Trimming took 4 bases from V and 4 from J; bases not matched to a gene: 14. This CDR3 spans 16 amino acids. Per germline, CDR1 SGHNT and CDR2 YYREEE (reference sequence). CDR3 in amino acids: CASSRPGLTTEYEQYF. DNA of the CDR3: TGTGCCAGCAGCCGGCCGGGACTAACGACCGAGTACGAGCAGTACTTC.

The chain has TRBV29-1 and TRBJ1-2, with 8 positions matching TRBD1. Germline lookup yields CDR1 SQVTM and CDR2 ANQGSEA. J gave up 3 bases and V 4 bases, and 13 bases lay outside the gene matches. CDR3 size: 16 residues. The CDR3 sequence: CSVVRDDRGRDYGYTF. The CDR3 DNA reads as TGCAGCGTTGTCCGGGATGACAGGGGACGGGACTATGGCTACACCTTC.

The V gene is TRBV27, the J gene TRBJ1-1; 8 bases are shared with TRBD1. The CDR3 covers 15 residues. J was trimmed by 5 bases and V by 6 bases; bases with no gene match: 11. Germline loops: CDR1 MNHEY, CDR2 SMNVEV (reference sequence). CDR3 DNA: TGTGCCAGCAGCACACTGACAGGGGTAAGGACTGAAGCTTTCTTT. This encodes CASSTLTGVRTEAFF.

The chain uses TRBV7-2 and TRBJ1-2; TRBD1 agrees at 8 bases. Unmatched junction bases numbered 4, after V lost 5 bases and J lost 8 bases. The CDR3 is 12 residues long. Germline-derived CDR1 and CDR2 are SGHTA and FQGNSA. The CDR3 reads CASSDRGGGYTF. The CDR3 region has the DNA TGTGCCAGCAGCGACAGGGGTGGAGGCTACACCTTC.

By proportion, this clone is medium-sized (0.01 to 0.1%). The chain has TRBV2 and TRBJ2-1; D perhaps matches TRBD2 (6 bases). The CDR3 runs 15 residues. Per the germline V gene, CDR1 is SNHLY and CDR2 is FYNNEI. Trimming shortened V by 5 bases and J by 4 bases, and 15 bases separated the two germline ends. The CDR3 DNA follows: TGTGCCAGCAGTACCCCGGGGACTGAGTACAATGAGCAGTTCTTC. This sequence encodes CASSTPGTEYNEQFF.

J is TRBJ2-5 and V is TRBV30; D is perhaps TRBD1 (6 bases). With 3 bases removed from V and 5 bases from J, the gap between germline ends came to 13 bases. Germline V gene sequence: CDR1 GTSNPN, CDR2 SVGIG (reference sequence). The CDR3 is 13 residues long. The CDR3: CAWRGAGRETQYF. As DNA, the CDR3 is TGTGCCTGGAGGGGGGCAGGCCGGGAGACCCAGTACTTC. Filled out from reference TRBV30 and TRBJ2-5, the complete variable domain reads SQTIHQWPATLVQPVGSPLSLECTVEGTSNPNLYWYRQAAGRGLQLLFYSVGIGQISSEVPQNLSASRPQDRQFILSSKKLLLSDSGFYLCAWRGAGRETQYFGPGTRLLVL.

This clone appeared a single time. The chain carries TRBV7-2 and TRBJ2-6; D gene unclear. V was trimmed by 5 bases and J by 2 bases, leaving 13 bases between them. CDR1 and CDR2 from the germline V gene are SGHTA and FQGNSA. The CDR3 length is 16 residues. In nucleotides, the CDR3 is TGTGCCAGCAGCCCCCAATACACCACTGGGGCCAACGTCCTGACTTTC. It encodes CASSPQYTTGANVLTF.

The genes are TRBV6-1 and TRBJ2-2; D is undetermined. V lost 8 bases and J 7 bases, leaving 11 bases between the germline ends. This CDR3 comprises 12 residues. Per the germline V gene, CDR1 is MNHNS and CDR2 is SASEGT. This chain's CDR3 is CASVRYIGELFF. Written as DNA, the CDR3 is TGTGCCAGCGTGAGGTATATCGGGGAGCTGTTTTTT.

This clone was counted between two and nine times. The gene calls are TRBV7-2 and TRBJ2-2, with a weak D call TRBD2 (6 bases). This CDR3 is built from 14 residues. In germline, CDR1 is SGHTA, CDR2 FQGNSA. V was clipped by 4 bases and J by 4 bases, with 10 bases between them. CDR3 sequence (DNA): TGTGCCAGCAGCTCCCGACTAGGCACCGGGGAGCTGTTTTTT. Translation gives CASSSRLGTGELFF.

The rearrangement uses TRBV29-1 and TRBJ1-2; no clear D gene. Germline V lookup: CDR1 SQVTM, CDR2 ANQGSEA. This CDR3 has 12 amino acids. Trimming took off 3 bases at V and 0 bases at J, with 5 bases between the two ends. CDR3 region: CSVEGPNYGYTF. The DNA for the CDR3 is TGCAGCGTTGAGGGCCCTAACTATGGCTACACCTTC.

This chain connects TRBV6-5 to TRBJ2-5, with TRBD1 matching 9 bases. The CDR3 runs to 13 residues. Germline-derived CDR1 and CDR2 are MNHEY and SVGAGI. V lost 6 bases to trimming and J lost 11 bases; unmatched junction nucleotides: 10. The CDR3 spells CASSYRGRREQYF. The CDR3 DNA sequence: TGTGCCAGCAGCTACAGGGGGCGCCGGGAGCAGTACTTC.

The J gene is TRBJ1-2, the V gene TRBV10-3; D is perhaps TRBD1 (6 bases). V was trimmed by 2 bases and J by 4 bases, leaving 8 bases between them. The germline V gene has CDR1 ENHRY and CDR2 SYGVKD. The CDR3 is made up of 13 amino acids. CDR3 sequence reads: CAISEQGLYGYTF. The CDR3 DNA sequence: TGTGCCATCAGTGAGCAGGGGCTCTATGGCTACACCTTC.

The V and J genes are TRBV27 and TRBJ1-5; a weak D match, TRBD1 (6 bases). CDR1 is MNHEY and CDR2 is SMNVEV in the germline V gene (reference sequence). The CDR3 extends over 15 amino acids. V lost 1 base to trimming and J lost 7 bases, with 14 bases between them. CDR3 nucleotide sequence: TGTGCCAGCAGTTTATATTCAGGGGTTGGACAGCCCCAGCATTTT. It yields the protein CASSLYSGVGQPQHF.

The genes are TRBV11-2 and TRBJ2-5; no firm D call. The length of the CDR3 is 12 residues. CDR1 is SGHAT, CDR2 FQNNGV, per germline. Trimming left V 1 base short and J 7 bases short, with 7 bases between. The DNA for the CDR3 is TGTGCCAGCAGCTTAGGAGGTGTGACCCAGTACTTC. This encodes CASSLGGVTQYF.

The chain carries TRBV4-2 and TRBJ1-5; TRBD1 agrees at 7 bases. The CDR3 has 15 residues. Unmatched junction bases numbered 7, after V lost 4 bases and J lost 4 bases. Germline CDR1 is LGHNA and CDR2 is YNFKEQ. The CDR3 coding sequence is TGTGCCAGCAGCCCGGGGACAGCGCCTAATCAGCCCCAGCATTTT. It yields the protein CASSPGTAPNQPQHF.

CDR3 DNA: TGTGCCGGACAGGACCCCACGCTTCTTCCCTACGAGCAGTACTTC. Translating gives CAGQDPTLLPYEQYF. V gene TRBV30 combines with J gene TRBJ2-7, with 7 nucleotides matching TRBD1. The CDR3 contains 15 residues. CDR1 and CDR2 from the germline V gene are GTSNPN and SVGIG (reference sequence). V lost 8 bases, J lost 2 bases, and 15 bases stayed unmatched.

The rearrangement joins TRBV12-5 to TRBJ1-5; TRBD1 agrees at 10 bases. V lost 5 bases to trimming and J lost 5 bases; unmatched junction nucleotides: 6. This CDR3 is built from 15 residues. Germline V gene lookup returns CDR1 LGHNT and CDR2 FRNRAP. The DNA of the CDR3 is TGTGCTAGTGGTCCGGGACAGGGGAACGATCAGCCCCAGCATTTT. This translates into CASGPGQGNDQPQHF.

V and J are TRBV30 and TRBJ2-6; TRBD1 agrees at 7 bases. V was clipped by 1 base and J by 0 bases; unmatched bases: 0. Per the germline V gene, CDR1 is GTSNPN and CDR2 is SVGIG (reference sequence). This CDR3 has 15 amino acids. The DNA for the CDR3 is TGTGCCTGGAGTGGGGACAGCTCTGGGGCCAACGTCCTGACTTTC. Encoded protein: CAWSGDSSGANVLTF.